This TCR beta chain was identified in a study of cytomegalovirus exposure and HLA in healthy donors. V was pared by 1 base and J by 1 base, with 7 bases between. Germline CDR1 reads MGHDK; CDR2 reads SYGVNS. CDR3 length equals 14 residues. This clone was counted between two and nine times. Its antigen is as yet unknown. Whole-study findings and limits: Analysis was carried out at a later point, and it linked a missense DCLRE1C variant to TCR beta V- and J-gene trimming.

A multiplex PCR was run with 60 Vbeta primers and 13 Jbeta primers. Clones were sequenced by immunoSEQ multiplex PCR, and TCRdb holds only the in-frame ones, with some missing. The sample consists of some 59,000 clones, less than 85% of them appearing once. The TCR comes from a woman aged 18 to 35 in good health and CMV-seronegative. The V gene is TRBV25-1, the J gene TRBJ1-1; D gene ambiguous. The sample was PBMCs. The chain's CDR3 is CASSELLQNTEAFF. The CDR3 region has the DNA TGTGCCAGCAGTGAATTACTACAGAACACTGAAGCTTTCTTT.